This passage covers 7 T cell receptor beta chains from one sample sequenced in a study of blood T cell repertoires in COVID-19. Data came from immunoSEQ multiplex PCR; TCRdb stores just in-frame clones and leaves some out. The sample lists about 40,000 clones, more than 70% occurring once. Sequenced material: peripheral blood. These receptors all stem from a woman between 65 and 79 years old with acute or convalescent COVID-19.

This CDR3 reads CASSPQLQGLNTEAFF. For the CDR3, the DNA is TGTGCCAGCAGCCCCCAACTACAGGGATTGAACACTGAAGCTTTCTTT. The chain is built from TRBV9 and TRBJ1-1, with TRBD1 as a possible D gene (6 bases). This CDR3 is 16 amino acids long. Germline V gives CDR1 SGDLS, CDR2 YYNGEE. Trimming removed 4 bases from V and 0 bases from J, with 16 bases in between.

V and J are TRBV19 and TRBJ2-7, with 15 positions matching TRBD2. CDR1 and CDR2 from the germline V gene are LNHDA and SQIVND (reference sequence). The V gene end was trimmed by 5 bases and the J gene end by 4 bases; junction bases not matched to a gene: 3. The CDR3 is 15 residues long. CDR3 region: CASSWTSGGVYEQYF. In DNA, the CDR3 is TGTGCCAGTAGTTGGACTAGCGGGGGGGTTTACGAGCAGTACTTC.

The V gene is TRBV24-1, the J gene TRBJ2-1; tentative D call: TRBD1 (8 bases). The CDR3 extends over 13 amino acids. The germline V and J ends were trimmed by 3 bases and 12 bases, with 14 bases remaining between them. Germline V gene sequence: CDR1 KGHDR, CDR2 SFDVKD. The CDR3 reads CATSDSYRGGQFF. CDR3 in DNA: TGTGCCACCAGTGATAGTTACAGGGGGGGGCAGTTCTTC.

By its share, this clone is medium-sized. The chain couples TRBV4-3 to TRBJ2-6; 7 bases line up with TRBD2. The J segment lost 1 base and the V segment lost 4 bases, leaving 1 base of the junction unmatched. CDR3 length: 15 residues. The germline V gene encodes CDR1 LGHNA and CDR2 YSLEER. Written as DNA, the CDR3 is TGCGCCAGCAGCCCGGGGGGTTCTGGGGCCAACGTCCTGACTTTC. This codes for CASSPGGSGANVLTF.

V and J are TRBV4-1 and TRBJ1-3; 8 bases fit TRBD1. CDR1 and CDR2 (germline): MGHRA, YSYEKL. The CDR3 is made up of 15 amino acids. Trimming at V came to 4 bases and at J to 2 bases, leaving 4 bases not matched to a gene. CDR3 protein: CASSLTGEPGNTIYF. Here the CDR3 DNA reads TGCGCCAGCAGCCTGACAGGGGAACCTGGAAACACCATATATTTT.

This clone turned up a few times. The CDR3 loop is CASSLAQRIEQFF. The CDR3 coding sequence is TGCGCCAGCAGCTTGGCCCAGAGGATTGAGCAGTTCTTC. V is TRBV5-1 and J is TRBJ2-1, with D hard to call. CDR3 length equals 13 residues. The germline V gene encodes CDR1 SGHRS and CDR2 YFSETQ. The ends were cut back, 0 bases at V and 9 bases at J, with 10 bases in the middle.

This clone turned up a few times. The gene calls are TRBV24-1 and TRBJ2-2, with 7 bases identical to TRBD1. V gave up 7 bases and J gave up 6 bases; unmatched junction bases: 1. CDR1 is KGHDR and CDR2 is SFDVKD in the germline V gene. The CDR3 has 12 residues. CDR3 region: CATRRGPGELFF. The CDR3 DNA sequence: TGTGCCACCAGGAGGGGGCCCGGGGAGCTGTTTTTT.